This TCR beta chain was observed in a study of T-cell reconstitution after alpha-beta-depleted transplantation in children. Germline assignment: CDR1 LGHNA and CDR2 YNFKEQ. The CDR3 contains 15 residues. The germline V and J ends were trimmed by 0 bases and 5 bases, with 12 bases remaining between them. As it was prepared, the TCRbeta library received unique molecular identifiers. TCRdb analysed the PCR reads with MiXCR anew, one entry per CDR3 protein. The sample has approximately 350,000 distinct CDR3 sequences; under 13% are singletons. The material was PBMCs from the stem cell graft donor, obtained from the stem cell graft. The chain recombines TRBV4-2 with TRBJ2-3, with D possibly TRBD2 on 5 matching bases. The sequence derives from a human donor who donated a stem cell graft to a child with acute lymphoblastic leukemia. CDR3 nucleotide sequence: TGTGCCAGCAGCCAAGATCAAACGGCGGGAGATACGCAGTATTTT. Protein sequence: CASSQDQTAGDTQYF.